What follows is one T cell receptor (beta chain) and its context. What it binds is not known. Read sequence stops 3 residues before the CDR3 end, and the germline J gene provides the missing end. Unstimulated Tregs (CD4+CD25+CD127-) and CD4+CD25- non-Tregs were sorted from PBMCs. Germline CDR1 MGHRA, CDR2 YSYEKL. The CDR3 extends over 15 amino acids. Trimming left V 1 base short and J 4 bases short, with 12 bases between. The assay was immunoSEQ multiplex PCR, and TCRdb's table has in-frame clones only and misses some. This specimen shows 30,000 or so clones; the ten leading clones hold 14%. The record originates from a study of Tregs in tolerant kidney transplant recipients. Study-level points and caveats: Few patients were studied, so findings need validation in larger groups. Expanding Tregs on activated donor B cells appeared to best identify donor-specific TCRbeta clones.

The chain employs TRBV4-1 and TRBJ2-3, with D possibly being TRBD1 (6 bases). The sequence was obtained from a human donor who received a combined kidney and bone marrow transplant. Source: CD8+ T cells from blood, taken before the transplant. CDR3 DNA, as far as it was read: TGCGCCAGCAGCCAAGTGTGGGACATGGCAGATACG. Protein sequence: CASSQVWDMADT. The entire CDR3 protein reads CASSQVWDMADTQYF.